The present TCR beta chain was sequenced within a study of shared clonotypes between healthy human individuals. Generated by immunoSEQ multiplex PCR, the TCRdb table keeps only in-frame clones and is missing some. The repertoire consists of about 1.5 million clones, with 95% to 99% occurring once and the leading ten covering roughly 0.42%. Trimming took 1 base from V and 1 from J, leaving 8 bases between them. CDR1 and CDR2 (germline): SGHAT, FQNNGV. The CDR3 extends over 15 amino acids. This sequence was found in a man younger than 45 in good health. The specimen was naive CD4+ T cells sorted from blood. Specified subset: CD45RA+ positively selected. V usage is TRBV11-2 and J usage is TRBJ2-1, with D possibly TRBD1 on 6 matching bases. The CDR3 protein is CASSLGTGSYNEQFF. CDR3 nucleotide sequence: TGTGCCAGCAGCTTAGGAACAGGGTCCTACAATGAGCAGTTCTTC.